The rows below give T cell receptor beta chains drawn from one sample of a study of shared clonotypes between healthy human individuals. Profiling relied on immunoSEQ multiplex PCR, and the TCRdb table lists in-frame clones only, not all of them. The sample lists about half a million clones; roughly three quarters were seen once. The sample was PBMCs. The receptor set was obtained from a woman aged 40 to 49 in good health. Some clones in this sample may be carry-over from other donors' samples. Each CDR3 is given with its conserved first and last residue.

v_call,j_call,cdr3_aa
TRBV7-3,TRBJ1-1,CASSILRGGEAFF
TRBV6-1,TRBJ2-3,CASTGSTDTQYF
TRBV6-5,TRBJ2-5,CASSRQGKTQYF
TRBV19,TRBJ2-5,CASSIRGTRIQETQYF
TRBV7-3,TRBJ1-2,CASSSSRSTESGYTF
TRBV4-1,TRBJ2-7,CASSQEPGQGYEQYF
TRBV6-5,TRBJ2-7,CATTRQNSYEQYF
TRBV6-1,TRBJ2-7,CASSRLGPYEQYF
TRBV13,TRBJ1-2,CASSSQGYYGYTF
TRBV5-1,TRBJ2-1,CASTQTRDEQFF
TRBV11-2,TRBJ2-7,CASSGLAGYEQYF
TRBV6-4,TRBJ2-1,CASSDSTGGNEQFF
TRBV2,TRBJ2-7,CASSRQGAEQYF
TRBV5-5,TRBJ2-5,CASSLQGLQETQYF
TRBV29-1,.,CSVGGWAQETQYF
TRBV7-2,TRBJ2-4,CASSLAWGAKNIQYF
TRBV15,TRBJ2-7,CATSRDGVHEQYF
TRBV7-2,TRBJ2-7,CASSYRDREGEQYF
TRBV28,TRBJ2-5,CASSYNRVREKYF
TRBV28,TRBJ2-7,CASSLGPGLGAYEQYF
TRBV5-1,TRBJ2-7,CASSVRAPPLEQYF
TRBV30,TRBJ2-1,CAWSGARLAGESAYNEQFF
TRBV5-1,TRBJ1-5,CASSTREGQPQHF
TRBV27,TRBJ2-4,CASSRGSGGKNIQYF
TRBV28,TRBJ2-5,CASKPDVGQGRGTQYF
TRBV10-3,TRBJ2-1,CAISDPKYSEQFF
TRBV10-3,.,CAIRGEAGENHEQYF
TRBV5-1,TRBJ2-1,CASSFMNEQFF
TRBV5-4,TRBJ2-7,CASSPDTRVYEQYF
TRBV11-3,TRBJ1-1,CASSLGQSAAGTEAFF
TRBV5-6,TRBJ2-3,CASSPQRDGSTDTQYF
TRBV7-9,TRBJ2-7,CASSLLGQGNEQYF
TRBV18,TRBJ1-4,CASSVGQNEKLFF
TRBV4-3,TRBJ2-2,CASSHRGADGELFF
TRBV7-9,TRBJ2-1,CASRGTGSLNEQFF
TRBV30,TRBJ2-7,CAWRQGPPYEQYF
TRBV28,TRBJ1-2,CASSSPFSGRYGYTF
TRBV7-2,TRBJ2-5,CASSLEGQGAETQYF
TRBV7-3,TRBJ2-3,CASSVTGSDTQYF
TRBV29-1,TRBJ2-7,CSALGDRGDEQYF
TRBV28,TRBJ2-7,CASSLQQNYEQYF
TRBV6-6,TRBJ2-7,CASRGGAGSYEQYF
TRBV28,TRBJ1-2,CASRSNAGQGYGYTF
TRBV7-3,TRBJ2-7,CASSVTGSSYEQYF
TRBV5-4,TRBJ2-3,CASSARDRTDTQYF
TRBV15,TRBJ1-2,CATSRDSTRVYGYTF
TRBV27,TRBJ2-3,CASSFGTSGSGRSDTQYF
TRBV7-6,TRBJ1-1,CASSSCPAGNTEAFF
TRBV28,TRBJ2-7,CASSEQGDEQYF
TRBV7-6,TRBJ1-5,CASSLNSNQPQHF
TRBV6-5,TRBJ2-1,CASSRGGTGEFF
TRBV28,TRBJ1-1,CASSTGQDPNTEAFF
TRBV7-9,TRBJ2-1,CASSLLAGLSGNEQFF
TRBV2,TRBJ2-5,CASTWTSGGGETQYF
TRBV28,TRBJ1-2,CASSLEKIYGYTF